This note documents a single T cell receptor beta chain sequence. Its antigen is unknown. The data were obtained in a study of beta chain features in type 1 diabetes. Study-wide findings and caveats: In comparison with healthy donors, patients had naive, central memory and Treg TCRB repertoires that appeared more similar.

What was sequenced were expressed TCRB transcripts, since all of the isolated RNA had been reverse transcribed. The protocol was immunoSEQ multiplex PCR, while the TCRdb copy is restricted to in-frame clones and leaves out a portion. The sample shows about 620,000 clones, around 15% of them seen only once. V lost 4 bases and J lost 7; bases outside the gene matches: 6. The CDR3 totals 14 residues. CDR1 is SGHKS, CDR2 YYEKEE, per germline (reference sequence). The chain combines TRBV5-5 with TRBJ2-1; 9 nucleotides align to TRBD1. The clonotype was recovered from a man aged 18 to 30 in good health. Sequenced sample: naive CD4+ T cells from blood. CDR3 region: CASSIPTGGNEQFF. CDR3 nucleotide sequence: TGTGCCAGCAGCATCCCGACAGGGGGTAATGAGCAGTTCTTC.